A selection of T cell receptor beta chains follows, all from one sample in a study of blood T cell repertoires in COVID-19. Clones were sequenced by immunoSEQ multiplex PCR, and TCRdb holds only the in-frame ones, with some missing. Among roughly 74,000 clones listed, roughly 81% were seen once. Specimen: peripheral blood. These receptors were taken from a man in his 70s with acute or convalescent COVID-19. CDR3s include the opening cysteine and the closing phenylalanine or tryptophan. A D gene is named only where the DNA matches it firmly. Not every row has a clone size; where given, it reads once, few, many or a size class.

TRBJ1-3 | TRBV11-2 | . | . | TGTGCCAGCAGGGAGGTGAGGGCTGGAGGAAACACCATATATTTT | CASREVRAGGNTIYF
TRBJ1-1 | TRBV28 | TRBD1 | . | TGTGCCAGCAGTTTAGACAAACCGACAGGGTACGCTTTCTTT | CASSLDKPTGYAFF
TRBJ1-4 | TRBV28 | TRBD1 | . | TGTGCCAGCAGGGGCGGGACAGGGATGGGGGTAGAGGAAAAACTGTTTTTT | CASRGGTGMGVEEKLFF
TRBJ2-5 | TRBV5-1 | TRBD2 | . | TGCGCCAGCACCCCGAGGACTAGCGGGAGGGCCCTCCCTGGGTACCAAGAGACCCAGTACTTC | CASTPRTSGRALPGYQETQYF
TRBJ2-3 | TRBV11-3 | TRBD2 | . | TGTGCCAGCAGCTTGAAACTGGCAGCGGGGGGGCTCGATACGCAGTATTTT | CASSLKLAAGGLDTQYF
TRBJ2-7 | TRBV27 | TRBD2 | . | TGTGCCAGCAGTATCAATTCCCCAATTCTGGCGGGAGGCTACGAGCAGTACTTC | CASSINSPILAGGYEQYF
TRBJ1-6 | TRBV27 | TRBD1 | . | TGTGCCAGCAGTTTGGGACAGGGTACTTCACCCCTCCACTTT | CASSLGQGTSPLHF
TRBJ1-5 | TRBV27 | TRBD1 | . | TGTGCCAGCAGTCCTCTGACAGGGGTAGGGGGCAATCAGCCCCAGCATTTT | CASSPLTGVGGNQPQHF
TRBJ1-4 | TRBV18 | TRBD1 | . | TGTGCCAGCTCAGGTCGGGACAGTACTAATGAAAAACTGTTTTTT | CASSGRDSTNEKLFF
TRBJ2-5 | TRBV28 | . | . | TGTGCCAGCATGGGGAATGGAGGGCTAGAGACCCAGTACTTC | CASMGNGGLETQYF
TRBJ2-4 | TRBV7-3 | . | . | TGTGCCAGCAGCTTTGACGGGACAGAGGGGGGCATTCAGTACTTC | CASSFDGTEGGIQYF
TRBJ2-7 | TRBV6-5 | . | . | TGTGCCAGCAGTTACTCCGACAGCCTAACCTACGAGCAGTACTTC | CASSYSDSLTYEQYF
TRBJ2-1 | TRBV4-3 | . | . | TGCGCCAGCAGCCAAGATCCGACCTCACTAAGTGAGCAGTTCTTC | CASSQDPTSLSEQFF
TRBJ2-1 | TRBV6-2/TRBV6-3 | TRBD1 | once | TGTGCCAGCAGTTACTCCGGGACAGGGGTTGGCAATGAGCAGTTCTTC | CASSYSGTGVGNEQFF
TRBJ1-2 | TRBV28 | . | . | TGTGCCAGCAGCTGGGGGGGAGGCTATGGCTACACCTTC | CASSWGGGYGYTF
TRBJ2-1 | TRBV5-1 | TRBD2 | . | TGCGCCAGCAGCTTGTTTCCAGCGGGAGGGCTTAATGAGCAGTTCTTC | CASSLFPAGGLNEQFF
TRBJ1-6 | TRBV5-6 | . | . | TGTGCCAGCAGCGTCAGGGCGGGGGTGAATTCACCCCTCCACTTT | CASSVRAGVNSPLHF
TRBJ2-2 | TRBV30 | TRBD2 | . | TGTGCCTGGAGTCAACTAGCGGGAGTAGTCGGGGAGCTGTTTTTT | CAWSQLAGVVGELFF
TRBJ2-5 | TRBV7-8 | . | once | TGTGCCAGCAGCCCCCTTTGGGAGCAAGAGACCCAGTACTTC | CASSPLWEQETQYF
TRBJ2-3 | TRBV20-1 | TRBD1 | . | TGCAGTGCTAGTCCGGGACAGAGCACAGATACGCAGTATTTT | CSASPGQSTDTQYF
TRBJ2-2 | TRBV29-1 | TRBD1 | . | TGCGCGGGGACAGGGGGCACCGGGGAGCTGTTTTTT | CAGTGGTGELFF
TRBJ2-3 | TRBV7-3 | . | . | TGTGCCAGCAGCTTGAGTCGGGGTGGGGACACAGATACGCAGTATTTT | CASSLSRGGDTDTQYF
TRBJ2-7 | TRBV15 | . | . | TGTGCCACCAGCAGGGCACCAGGGGACGAGCAGTACTTC | CATSRAPGDEQYF
TRBJ2-7 | TRBV7-9 | . | . | TGTGCCAGCAGCTTACCCCAAGCGAGCTCGGACTTC | CASSLPQASSDF
TRBJ1-2 | TRBV5-1 | . | . | TGCGCCAGCTACTCACAGAACTATGGCTACACCTTC | CASYSQNYGYTF
TRBJ2-7 | TRBV28 | . | . | TGTGCCAGCAGTTTATCGCAGGGCCGCATCGGGGGGCAGTACTTC | CASSLSQGRIGGQYF
TRBJ2-2 | TRBV30 | . | . | TGTGCCTGGAGTGTATGGCGGGCCGGGGAGCTGTTTTTT | CAWSVWRAGELFF
TRBJ2-3 | TRBV7-6 | . | few | TGTGCCAGCAGCAAAGACAGAGATACGCAGTATTTT | CASSKDRDTQYF
TRBJ1-4 | TRBV2 | TRBD1 | . | TGTGCCAGCAGTGAAGCGCGACAGGGGCATGTGAAACTGTTTTTT | CASSEARQGHVKLFF
TRBJ1-1 | TRBV19 | . | . | TGTGCCAGTAGTTCGGGACTGCAGAACACTGAAGCTTTCTTT | CASSSGLQNTEAFF
TRBJ1-1 | TRBV18 | . | . | TGTGCCAGCTCACTAAGCGGATGGGGTTTTACTGAAGCTTTCTTT | CASSLSGWGFTEAFF
TRBJ2-5 | TRBV29-1 | . | . | TGCAGCGTCCTACAGGGCGAGACCCAGTACTTC | CSVLQGETQYF
TRBJ2-3 | TRBV5-4 | TRBD2 | . | TGTGCCAGCAGTTCGGGTGCGGGGGGGGGCACAGATACGCAGTATTTT | CASSSGAGGGTDTQYF
TRBJ2-7 | TRBV6-1 | TRBD1 | . | TGTGCCAGCAGGGAAGACAGGGTCGTCTACGAGCAGTACTTC | CASREDRVVYEQYF
TRBJ1-1 | TRBV3-1/TRBV3-2 | . | . | TGTGCCAGCAGCCACGGACTGTTGATGGGTGCTGAAGCTTTCTTT | CASSHGLLMGAEAFF
TRBJ1-4 | TRBV3-1/TRBV3-2 | . | . | TGTGCCAGCAGCCAAGCGGGAGCGGAAAAACTGTTTTTT | CASSQAGAEKLFF
TRBJ2-7 | TRBV6-6 | . | . | TGTGCCAGCAGTTACTCTGGCAGGGCCTACGAGCAGTACTTC | CASSYSGRAYEQYF
TRBJ2-1 | TRBV7-3 | . | . | TGTGCCAGCAGCTTAGGAACTAGAGCCTACAATGAGCAGTTCTTC | CASSLGTRAYNEQFF
TRBJ2-1 | TRBV10-3 | TRBD1 | . | TGTGCCATCAGGGCTACCGGGACAGGGAAGTTCTTC | CAIRATGTGKFF
TRBJ2-3 | TRBV18 | TRBD2 | . | TGTGCCAGCTCACCCCAGACTAGCGGGCTCACAGATACGCAGTATTTT | CASSPQTSGLTDTQYF
TRBJ1-6 | TRBV19 | . | . | TGTGCCAGTAGTACAAACCCGGGACACTATTCTGACTGGGATAATTCACCCCTCCACTTT | CASSTNPGHYSDWDNSPLHF
TRBJ1-1 | TRBV20-1 | . | . | TGCAGTGCACAGGGTGACACTGAAGCTTTCTTT | CSAQGDTEAFF
TRBJ2-7 | TRBV5-5 | . | . | TGTGCCAGCAGCTGGACAGTTACGTACGAGCAGTACTTC | CASSWTVTYEQYF
TRBJ1-1 | TRBV7-9 | . | few | TGTGCCAGCACCGAGGCCGGGGGGCAATTCATCAGGGACACTGAAGCTTTCTTT | CASTEAGGQFIRDTEAFF
TRBJ1-5 | TRBV10-3 | . | . | TGTGCCATCAGTGATACGGGGTTGGACAATCAGCCCCAGCATTTT | CAISDTGLDNQPQHF
TRBJ1-1 | TRBV10-3 | TRBD1 | . | TGTGCCATCAAAAGCTCTACAGGGGGGAGCACTGAAGCTTTCTTT | CAIKSSTGGSTEAFF
TRBJ1-4 | TRBV27 | TRBD1 | . | TGTGCCAGCAGACGACAGGGTGGTTACGAAAAACTGTTTTTT | CASRRQGGYEKLFF
TRBJ2-2 | TRBV7-9 | . | . | TGTGCCAGCAGCTCTGGGACAAAGAACACCGGGGAGCTGTTTTTT | CASSSGTKNTGELFF
TRBJ1-6 | TRBV25-1 | TRBD1 | . | TGTGCCAGCAGCCTTACAACAGGGGTTAATTCACCCCTCCACTTT | CASSLTTGVNSPLHF
TRBJ1-2 | TRBV9 | . | . | TGTGCCAGCAGCGTAGCTGAGGCAGTACCTGGCTACACCTTC | CASSVAEAVPGYTF
TRBJ1-5 | TRBV19 | . | . | TGTGCCAGTACCCATGGGGGCCAGCCCAATCAGCCCCAGCATTTT | CASTHGGQPNQPQHF
TRBJ1-2 | TRBV13 | TRBD1 | . | TGTGCCAGCAGCTTAGGAGGACAGGGAGGGTATGGCTACACCTTC | CASSLGGQGGYGYTF
TRBJ2-3 | TRBV2 | . | . | TGTGCCAGCAGTGATAGAGTCAGGGTTACTTCTAGCACAGATACGCAGTATTTT | CASSDRVRVTSSTDTQYF